Each of the 20 T cell receptor beta chains below was sequenced from the same sample in a study of blood T cell repertoires in COVID-19. Generated by immunoSEQ multiplex PCR, the TCRdb table keeps only in-frame clones and is missing some. This sample has fewer than 350,000 clones, with 90% found just once. The source material was PBMCs or T cells enriched from blood (not recorded which). The receptors derive from a young woman with acute COVID-19.

The V call is TRBV4-2, the J call TRBJ1-1; TRBD1 agrees at 10 bases. Per the germline V gene, CDR1 is LGHNA and CDR2 is YNFKEQ. J lost 6 bases, V lost 0 bases, and 7 bases had no gene match. This CDR3 has 16 residues. CDR3 coding DNA: TGTGCCAGCAGCCAAGATATCGGACAGGGGGTTGCTGAAGCTTTCTTT. Protein product: CASSQDIGQGVAEAFF.

The sample holds many counts of this clone. The chain recombines TRBV25-1 with TRBJ2-7; 11 positions agree with TRBD2. CDR1 MGHDK and CDR2 SYGVNS come from the germline V gene. The V gene end was trimmed by 1 base and the J gene end by 3 bases; junction bases not matched to a gene: 5. There are 16 residues in the CDR3. CDR3 region: CASSELGLAGGYEQYF. The DNA of the CDR3 is TGTGCCAGCAGTGAATTAGGGCTAGCGGGGGGCTACGAGCAGTACTTC.

The rearrangement joins TRBV6-5 to TRBJ1-2; 9 positions agree with TRBD1. V was pared by 6 bases and J by 7 bases, with 12 bases of the junction left unmatched. Looked up from germline, CDR1 is MNHEY and CDR2 is SVGAGI. The CDR3 contains 15 residues. The CDR3 DNA is TGTGCCAGCAGCGAGATTGGGACAGGGAAGGGTGGCTACACCTTC. Residues: CASSEIGTGKGGYTF.

The chain carries TRBV19 and TRBJ2-2; 8 nucleotides align to TRBD1. The CDR3 spans 17 residues. Losses at the gene ends were 7 bases for V and 1 base for J; bases not matched to a gene: 11. Germline CDR1 is LNHDA and CDR2 is SQIVND (reference sequence). The CDR3 DNA reads TGTGCCAGTACCTCCTTTAGGACAGGGAGGAACACCGGGGAGCTGTTTTTT. As protein: CASTSFRTGRNTGELFF.

This chain connects TRBV5-1 to TRBJ2-7, with D possibly TRBD2 on 6 matching bases. CDR3 length equals 15 residues. Between the trimmed V and J ends, which lost 5 bases and 1 base, there was a span of 16 bases. CDR1 is SGHRS, CDR2 YFSETQ, per germline. The CDR3 loop reads CASRLFSGGSYEQYF. The CDR3 region has the DNA TGCGCCAGCAGGTTATTTAGCGGAGGGTCCTACGAGCAGTACTTC.

The chain carries TRBV28 and TRBJ1-2, with D maybe TRBD1 (5 bases). CDR3 length: 13 residues. Trimming stripped 5 bases from V and 4 bases from J, with 11 bases between. Germline lookup yields CDR1 MDHEN and CDR2 SYDVKM. As DNA, the CDR3 is TGTGCCAGCAGTGCGGGGGGAGGCTATGGCTACACCTTC. Its translation: CASSAGGGYGYTF.

As concerns this clone: Other DNA sequences in this sample translate to the same CDR3. V is TRBV4-3 and J is TRBJ2-1, with D possibly TRBD2 on 5 matching bases. V lost 1 base, J lost 2 bases, and 9 bases lay in between. The CDR3 is 15 residues long. Germline CDR1 and CDR2: LGHNA and YSLEER. In DNA, the CDR3 is TGCGCCAGCAGCCAAGGGACTGCCACCTACAATGAGCAGTTCTTC. Its translation is CASSQGTATYNEQFF.

V usage is TRBV5-1 and J usage is TRBJ2-1; 10 bases agree with TRBD2. V gave up 4 bases and J gave up 8 bases; unmatched junction bases: 9. There are 15 residues in the CDR3. Germline lookup yields CDR1 SGHRS and CDR2 YFSETQ. The CDR3 here is CASSPGTSARDEQFF. CDR3 nucleotides: TGCGCCAGCAGCCCAGGGACTAGCGCAAGGGATGAGCAGTTCTTC.

The chain is built from TRBV4-1 and TRBJ2-7, with D tentatively TRBD1 (6 bases). Germline CDR1 MGHRA, CDR2 YSYEKL. The CDR3 sequence is 17 residues long. Trimming stripped 2 bases from V and 2 bases from J, with 19 bases between. CDR3 in DNA: TGCGCCAGCAGCCAATACGAAACAGGGATTCTTACCTACGAGCAGTACTTC. This codes for CASSQYETGILTYEQYF.

The chain couples TRBV27 to TRBJ2-1; D may be TRBD2 (5 bases). Germline CDR1 and CDR2: MNHEY and SMNVEV (reference sequence). Trimming cost V 2 bases and J 6 bases, with 14 bases left between them. The CDR3 extends over 15 amino acids. CDR3 nucleotides: TGTGCCAGCAGTTTAGACGGGGAAAGGAGCAATGAGCAGTTCTTC. It codes for CASSLDGERSNEQFF.

CDR3 protein: CASSLDLMREAVEQYF. For the CDR3, the DNA is TGTGCCAGCAGCTTAGACCTCATGCGGGAGGCCGTCGAGCAGTACTTC. The chain links TRBV11-2 to TRBJ2-7; 8 nucleotides line up with TRBD2. Germline CDR1 SGHAT, CDR2 FQNNGV. There are 16 residues in the CDR3. V trimming: 0 bases; J trimming: 6 bases; junction bases outside the gene matches: 10.

This CDR3 reads CASSYMGQKNSPLHF. The CDR3 DNA is TGTGCCAGCAGTTACATGGGACAGAAGAATTCACCCCTCCACTTT. V and J are TRBV6-5 and TRBJ1-6, with TRBD1 matching 7 bases. V was clipped by 2 bases and J by 7 bases; unmatched bases: 5. CDR3 length: 15 residues. The germline CDR1 and CDR2 sequences are MNHEY and SVGAGI.

The chain has TRBV6-1 and TRBJ2-7, with 9 positions matching TRBD1. Germline loops: CDR1 MNHNS, CDR2 SASEGT. This CDR3 is 15 amino acids long. J gave up 3 bases and V 1 base, and 4 bases lay outside the gene matches. Written as DNA, the CDR3 is TGTGCCAGCAGTGAAGGCGGGACAGGGAACTACGAGCAGTACTTC. Its translation is CASSEGGTGNYEQYF.

The genes are TRBV10-2 and TRBJ2-6, with TRBD1 matching 10 bases. The length of the CDR3 is 16 residues. J was trimmed by 0 bases and V by 5 bases; bases with no gene match: 1. Germline loops: CDR1 WSHSY, CDR2 SAAADI. The CDR3 DNA reads TGCGCCAGCAGTCGGGACAGGGGCTCTGGGGCCAACGTCCTGACTTTC. Its translation: CASSRDRGSGANVLTF.

The gene calls are TRBV11-2 and TRBJ1-6; no firm D call. With 2 bases removed from V and 3 bases from J, the gap between germline ends came to 8 bases. Germline CDR1 SGHAT, CDR2 FQNNGV. The CDR3 covers 15 residues. The CDR3 is CASSLISLYNSPLHF. In DNA, the CDR3 is TGTGCCAGCAGCTTAATCTCCCTCTATAATTCACCCCTCCACTTT.

The chain employs TRBV18 and TRBJ2-1; 12 bases map to TRBD2. CDR1 KGHSH and CDR2 LQKENI come from the germline V gene. The CDR3 has 17 residues. Germline trimming cut 3 bases from V and 6 bases from J; bases unmatched to any gene: 9. CDR3 in DNA: TGTGCCAGCTCACCGGTGACTAGCGGGAGACTCCTCAATGAGCAGTTCTTC. Encoded protein: CASSPVTSGRLLNEQFF.

V usage is TRBV3-1 (or the pseudogene TRBV3-2) and J usage is TRBJ2-5; TRBD2 matches at 9 bases. V shed 4 bases and J 4 bases; nucleotides not matched to a gene: 7. The CDR3 length is 15 residues. Germline V gene data show CDR1 as LGHDT and CDR2 as YNNKEL (reference sequence). The CDR3 DNA reads as TGTGCCAGCAGCCCGTCGTCACTAGCGGGAGAGACCCAGTACTTC. This encodes CASSPSSLAGETQYF.

This clone appeared once. The rearrangement joins TRBV2 to TRBJ1-5; D might be TRBD1 (6 bases). Germline CDR1 and CDR2: SNHLY and FYNNEI. This CDR3 region has 15 residues. V gave up 6 bases and J gave up 0 bases, with 12 bases separating them. CDR3 nucleotide sequence: TGTGCCAGCAGGCGAACAGGGAATAGCAATCAGCCCCAGCATTTT. Translating it yields CASRRTGNSNQPQHF.

V gene TRBV2 combines with J gene TRBJ1-2; 9 bases are shared with TRBD1. Germline V CDR1 and CDR2: SNHLY, FYNNEI. This CDR3 is built from 15 residues. V shed 6 bases, J shed 8 bases, and the junction held 13 bases outside the gene matches. Here the CDR3 reads CASRTGTGTLNGYTF. The CDR3 DNA reads as TGTGCCAGCAGGACCGGGACAGGGACCTTGAACGGCTACACCTTC.

The chain couples TRBV5-1 to TRBJ2-1, with 16 bases identical to TRBD2. V gave up 3 bases and J gave up 7 bases; unmatched junction bases: 7. The CDR3 has 17 amino acids. In germline, CDR1 is SGHRS, CDR2 YFSETQ. CDR3 sequence reads: CASSSGLAGGGWNEQFF. The CDR3, as DNA: TGCGCCAGCAGCTCGGGACTAGCGGGAGGGGGGTGGAATGAGCAGTTCTTC.